The source of this T cell receptor beta chain is a study of T-cell memory formation after mild COVID-19. Overall study results and limits: Contracting CD8+ clones were enriched in EMRA, CD4+ mainly in CM and EM. The study found balanced CD4/CD8 in clones contracting day 15 to 85 and a CD4+ lean in later expanders. Within pre-infection memory, some responding clones were found, suggesting cross-reactive memory joined.

TCRdb re-called the 5' RACE reads with MiXCR, one entry per CDR3 protein. In the table there are fewer than 550,000 distinct CDR3 sequences, around 18% of which are singletons. Per germline, CDR1 KGHDR and CDR2 SFDVKD. CDR3 length equals 14 residues. With V trimmed by 8 bases and J by 5 bases, 7 bases remained unmatched. To note about this clonotype: Its target is unknown.

The specimen was PBMCs or a T cell subset sorted from them (not recorded which). The chain links TRBV24-1 to TRBJ1-4; 7 bases match TRBD1. This TCR derives from an adult woman who had mild COVID-19 (a few samples of this study predate the infection). Cell type and time point are not known. The CDR3 coding sequence is TGTGCCACCATTCGGGGACAGAAGAATGAAAAACTGTTTTTT. The encoded protein is CATIRGQKNEKLFF.